Detailed here is one T cell receptor beta chain. Its antigen is currently unknown. CDR1 and CDR2 (germline): ENHRY, SYGVKD. Deletions cut 3 bases from V and 1 base from J, with 5 bases between. This CDR3 has 13 residues. Six replicates per PBMC sample, mostly from around 500 ng of genomic DNA. The method was immunoSEQ multiplex PCR; TCRdb's version includes in-frame clones alone and lacks a portion of them. The table includes just over 65,000 clones, approximately 84% detected once. The data are from a study of neoadjuvant anti-PD-1 for oral cavity cancer. Time point described: after neoadjuvant nivolumab, at surgical resection. Patients had HPV-negative, locally advanced oral cavity squamous cell carcinoma. Study observations and caveats: Non-responders to neoadjuvant nivolumab had significantly more clonal PBMC T cells than responders. Only a few patients per response group were TCR-analyzed; validation needed.

This specimen was PBMCs, taken after nivolumab (anti-PD-1) treatment. This sequence joins TRBV10-3 and TRBJ2-3; D not resolved. The sequence derives from a person between 35 and 79 years old with oral cavity squamous cell carcinoma. CDR3 loop: CAISEGRTDTQYF. Written as DNA, the CDR3 is TGTGCCATCAGTGAAGGTCGCACAGATACGCAGTATTTT.